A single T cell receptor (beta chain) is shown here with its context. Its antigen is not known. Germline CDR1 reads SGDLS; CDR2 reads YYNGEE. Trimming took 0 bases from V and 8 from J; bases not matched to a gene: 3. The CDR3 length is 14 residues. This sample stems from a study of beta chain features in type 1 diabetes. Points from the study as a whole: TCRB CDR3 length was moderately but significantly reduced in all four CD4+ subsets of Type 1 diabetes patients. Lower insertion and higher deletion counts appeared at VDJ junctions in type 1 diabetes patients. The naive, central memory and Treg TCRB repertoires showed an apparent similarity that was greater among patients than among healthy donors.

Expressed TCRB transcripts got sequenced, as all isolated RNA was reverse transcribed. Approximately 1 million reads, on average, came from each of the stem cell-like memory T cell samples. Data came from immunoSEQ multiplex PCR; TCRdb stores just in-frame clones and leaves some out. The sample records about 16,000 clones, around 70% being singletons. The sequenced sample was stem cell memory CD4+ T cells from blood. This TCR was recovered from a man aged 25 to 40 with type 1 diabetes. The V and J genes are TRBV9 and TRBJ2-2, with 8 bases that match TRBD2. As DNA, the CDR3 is TGTGCCAGCAGCGTAGGCGGGAGGCCGGGGGAGCTGTTTTTT. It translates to CASSVGGRPGELFF.